The sample holds a few counts of the clone carrying this TCR beta chain. Its antigen remains unknown. Profiled with immunoSEQ multiplex PCR; TCRdb holds only in-frame clones, not every one. The repertoire includes roughly 100,000 clones, nearly 95% of them detected once, and 3.1% sits in the top ten. These data belong to a study of T cells in pancreatic ductal adenocarcinoma. Findings and limits, study-wide: Results skew toward the minority of patients with early-stage disease. Tumor-versus-blood clonality comparisons may be biased toward lower tumor diversity. Blood had more productive templates and about 8-fold more unique clonotypes than tumor.

Surgery without prior neoadjuvant therapy was the treatment of the selected pancreatic ductal adenocarcinoma patients. The receptor's source is a human donor with pancreatic ductal adenocarcinoma. Sequences were obtained from PBMCs.

CDR3 sequence reads: CASSQPDTEAFF. The CDR3, as DNA: TGTGCCAGCAGCCAACCTGACACTGAAGCTTTCTTT. The chain employs TRBV16 and TRBJ1-1; no clear D gene. CDR1 and CDR2 (germline): KGHSY, FQNENV. The CDR3 length is 12 residues. Between the trimmed V and J ends, which lost 2 bases and 3 bases, there was a span of 4 bases.